This T cell receptor (beta chain) was found in a study of spatial heterogeneity in lung cancer. The study, taken as a whole, reports: Compared with follow-up, resection was when ubiquitous expanded tumor TCRs appeared in blood more.

Remarks on this clonotype: Its antigen remains unidentified.

TCRdb reprocessed the 5' RACE reads via MiXCR and lists one record per CDR3 protein. The sample has 90,000 to 95,000 distinct CDR3 sequences, 9.5% to 15% seen once. Time point of the sample: sample taken at primary tumor resection. A total of 72 untreated early-stage non-small cell lung cancer patients served as donors. The CDR3 runs to 15 residues. Germline V CDR1 and CDR2: SEHNR, FQNEAQ (reference sequence). V dropped 5 bases and J dropped 2; count of bases not matched to a gene: 9. This chain uses TRBV7-9 with TRBJ2-7; 7 bases are shared with TRBD1. The sequenced sample was PBMCs, obtained at surgery. The sequence derives from a male donor with early-stage non-small cell lung cancer. The CDR3 spells CASSATGTATYEQYF. CDR3 nucleotides: TGTGCCAGCAGCGCAACCGGGACAGCCACCTACGAGCAGTACTTC.